This is a list of T cell receptor beta chains from one sample in a study of T cells in Graves' hyperthyroidism and ophthalmopathy. Each CDR3 protein is one row after TCRdb ran MiXCR on the multiplex PCR reads. This table holds hundreds of thousands of distinct CDR3 sequences, over 15% found once. The sequencing input was blood. These receptors were taken from a woman aged 55 to 70 with Graves' ophthalmopathy. CDR3s include the opening cysteine and the closing phenylalanine or tryptophan. Fields, in order: J gene, clone size, V gene, D gene, CDR3 protein, CDR3 DNA. D genes are given only for firm matches. Where a row states a size, it is once, few, many or the class of an expanded clone; other rows omit it.

J gene: TRBJ1-4
clone size: many
V gene: TRBV7-9
D gene: TRBD1
CDR3 protein: CASSDTGTGHEKLFF
CDR3 DNA: TGTGCCAGCAGCGACACCGGGACAGGACATGAAAAACTGTTTTTT

J gene: TRBJ2-1
clone size: -
V gene: TRBV7-2
D gene: -
CDR3 protein: CASSRAGSYNEQFF
CDR3 DNA: TGTGCCAGCAGCCGCGCAGGATCCTACAATGAGCAGTTCTTC

J gene: TRBJ1-5
clone size: -
V gene: TRBV19
D gene: TRBD1
CDR3 protein: CASTGGTGADQPQHF
CDR3 DNA: TGTGCCAGTACAGGGGGTACGGGGGCGGATCAGCCCCAGCATTTT

J gene: TRBJ2-7
clone size: many
V gene: TRBV20-1
D gene: TRBD2
CDR3 protein: CSANRGLAKDYEQYF
CDR3 DNA: TGCAGTGCAAACCGCGGACTAGCGAAAGATTACGAGCAGTACTTC

J gene: TRBJ2-1
clone size: -
V gene: TRBV2
D gene: TRBD2
CDR3 protein: CASIRLAGGQSGSYNEQFF
CDR3 DNA: TGTGCCAGCATTAGACTAGCGGGGGGGCAGTCAGGCTCCTACAATGAGCAGTTCTTC

J gene: TRBJ1-4
clone size: few
V gene: TRBV18
D gene: TRBD1
CDR3 protein: CASSPLRIGTGNEKLFF
CDR3 DNA: TGTGCCAGCTCACCGCTTCGAATCGGGACAGGAAATGAAAAACTGTTTTTT

J gene: TRBJ2-3
clone size: many
V gene: TRBV5-1
D gene: TRBD1
CDR3 protein: CASSLGTGGIDTQYF
CDR3 DNA: TGCGCCAGCAGCCTCGGGACAGGGGGCATAGATACGCAGTATTTT

J gene: TRBJ2-3
clone size: few
V gene: TRBV9
D gene: TRBD2
CDR3 protein: CASSPASGGADTQYF
CDR3 DNA: TGTGCCAGCAGCCCAGCTAGCGGGGGGGCAGATACGCAGTATTTT

J gene: TRBJ2-7
clone size: many
V gene: TRBV7-6
D gene: -
CDR3 protein: CASTAWAGPDEQYF
CDR3 DNA: TGTGCCAGCACCGCATGGGCAGGCCCCGACGAGCAGTACTTC

J gene: TRBJ1-3
clone size: -
V gene: TRBV20-1
D gene: -
CDR3 protein: CGASVLTGSSGNTIYF
CDR3 DNA: TGCGGTGCTAGTGTCCTAACAGGGAGCTCTGGAAACACCATATATTTT

J gene: TRBJ2-3
clone size: -
V gene: TRBV7-9
D gene: TRBD1
CDR3 protein: CASSTRQGSTDTQYF
CDR3 DNA: TGTGCCAGCAGCACCCGACAGGGGAGCACAGATACGCAGTATTTT

J gene: TRBJ1-3
clone size: many
V gene: TRBV10-3
D gene: TRBD1
CDR3 protein: CAIREDRAGNTIYF
CDR3 DNA: TGTGCCATCAGGGAGGACAGGGCCGGAAACACCATATATTTT

J gene: TRBJ2-7
clone size: few
V gene: TRBV3-1
D gene: TRBD2
CDR3 protein: CASSLRTSGRAVYEQYF
CDR3 DNA: TGTGCCAGCAGCCTTCGGACTAGCGGGAGGGCCGTTTACGAGCAGTACTTC

J gene: TRBJ1-6
clone size: many
V gene: TRBV20-1
D gene: -
CDR3 protein: CSARPLQDIRSPLHF
CDR3 DNA: TGCAGTGCTAGGCCCTTACAGGACATTAGGTCACCCCTCCACTTT

J gene: TRBJ1-4
clone size: -
V gene: TRBV19
D gene: -
CDR3 protein: CASSPYPGPDGEKLFF
CDR3 DNA: TGTGCCAGTAGTCCTTATCCGGGACCCGACGGTGAAAAACTGTTTTTT

J gene: TRBJ2-2
clone size: -
V gene: TRBV19
D gene: TRBD1
CDR3 protein: CASSIVTGGDGTGELFF
CDR3 DNA: TGTGCCAGTAGTATAGTTACAGGGGGCGATGGCACCGGGGAGCTGTTTTTT

J gene: TRBJ2-5
clone size: few
V gene: TRBV5-8
D gene: TRBD1
CDR3 protein: CASSLVGGETQYF
CDR3 DNA: TGTGCCAGCAGCTTGGTAGGGGGCGAGACCCAGTACTTC

J gene: TRBJ2-5
clone size: many
V gene: TRBV7-2
D gene: -
CDR3 protein: CASSPMGGTQYF
CDR3 DNA: TGTGCCAGCAGTCCGATGGGGGGGACCCAGTACTTC

J gene: TRBJ1-2
clone size: medium-sized
V gene: TRBV9
D gene: -
CDR3 protein: CASSVEGTPFYGYTF
CDR3 DNA: TGTGCCAGCAGCGTAGAGGGGACGCCGTTCTATGGCTACACCTTC

J gene: TRBJ1-5
clone size: many
V gene: TRBV20-1
D gene: -
CDR3 protein: CSARDRGFPNQPQHF
CDR3 DNA: TGCAGTGCTAGAGATCGGGGGTTCCCTAATCAGCCCCAGCATTTT

J gene: TRBJ2-3
clone size: -
V gene: TRBV20-1
D gene: -
CDR3 protein: CSATPGGRGDTDTQYF
CDR3 DNA: TGCAGTGCTACTCCTGGTGGCAGGGGAGACACAGATACGCAGTATTTT

J gene: TRBJ2-5
clone size: -
V gene: TRBV14
D gene: -
CDR3 protein: CASSRNRVSPEYF
CDR3 DNA: TGTGCCAGCAGCCGGAATAGGGTTTCGCCGGAGTACTTC

J gene: TRBJ2-4
clone size: -
V gene: TRBV20-1
D gene: -
CDR3 protein: CSALTRGHTLPKNIQYF
CDR3 DNA: TGCAGTGCCCTAACGCGGGGACATACCCTCCCCAAAAACATTCAGTACTTC

J gene: TRBJ2-1
clone size: -
V gene: TRBV29-1
D gene: -
CDR3 protein: CSARDPEEFF
CDR3 DNA: TGCAGCGCCCGGGATCCTGAAGAGTTCTTC

J gene: TRBJ2-1
clone size: many
V gene: TRBV28
D gene: TRBD2
CDR3 protein: CASRSGSHYNEQFF
CDR3 DNA: TGTGCCAGCAGGAGCGGGAGCCACTACAATGAGCAGTTCTTC

J gene: TRBJ1-2
clone size: few
V gene: TRBV15
D gene: -
CDR3 protein: CATSRDFYGYTF
CDR3 DNA: TGTGCCACCAGCAGAGACTTCTATGGCTACACCTTC

J gene: TRBJ2-7
clone size: -
V gene: TRBV5-6
D gene: -
CDR3 protein: CASSRWGTYEQYF
CDR3 DNA: TGTGCCAGCAGCCGTTGGGGGACCTACGAGCAGTACTTC

J gene: TRBJ2-2
clone size: many
V gene: TRBV2
D gene: -
CDR3 protein: CASRRGDIDTGELFF
CDR3 DNA: TGTGCCAGCAGAAGAGGGGACATCGACACCGGGGAGCTGTTTTTT

J gene: TRBJ2-2
clone size: -
V gene: TRBV5-1
D gene: -
CDR3 protein: CASSYERGELFF
CDR3 DNA: TGCGCCAGCAGTTACGAAAGGGGGGAGCTGTTTTTT

J gene: TRBJ2-1
clone size: many
V gene: TRBV7-3
D gene: -
CDR3 protein: CASTLVGGGSSYNEQFF
CDR3 DNA: TGTGCCAGCACCTTGGTAGGGGGGGGGAGCTCCTACAATGAGCAGTTCTTC

J gene: TRBJ1-4
clone size: -
V gene: TRBV4-3
D gene: -
CDR3 protein: CASSPRATTNEKLFF
CDR3 DNA: TGCGCCAGCAGCCCTCGGGCCACAACTAATGAAAAACTGTTTTTT

J gene: TRBJ1-1
clone size: few
V gene: TRBV25-1
D gene: -
CDR3 protein: CASSSFLEADTEAFF
CDR3 DNA: TGTGCCAGCAGTTCCTTTTTAGAGGCGGACACTGAAGCTTTCTTT

J gene: TRBJ1-1
clone size: -
V gene: TRBV30
D gene: -
CDR3 protein: CAWTAGRGYTEAFF
CDR3 DNA: TGTGCCTGGACCGCGGGACGAGGGTACACTGAAGCTTTCTTT

J gene: TRBJ2-1
clone size: many
V gene: TRBV4-2
D gene: -
CDR3 protein: CASSQARVHNEQFF
CDR3 DNA: TGTGCCAGCAGCCAAGCTAGGGTCCACAATGAGCAGTTCTTC

J gene: TRBJ1-5
clone size: few
V gene: TRBV4-1
D gene: TRBD1
CDR3 protein: CASSHLDRGRNQPQHF
CDR3 DNA: TGCGCCAGCAGCCACCTGGACAGGGGGCGGAATCAGCCCCAGCATTTT

J gene: TRBJ2-3
clone size: many
V gene: TRBV7-2
D gene: -
CDR3 protein: CASSLVGGLSSTDTQYF
CDR3 DNA: TGTGCCAGCAGCTTAGTAGGGGGACTGTCTAGCACAGATACGCAGTATTTT

J gene: TRBJ1-1
clone size: many
V gene: TRBV30
D gene: -
CDR3 protein: CAWRRASNTEAFF
CDR3 DNA: TGTGCCTGGAGAAGGGCCAGTAACACTGAAGCTTTCTTT

J gene: TRBJ2-1
clone size: many
V gene: TRBV24-1
D gene: TRBD2
CDR3 protein: CATSDSTSGRAGYNEQFF
CDR3 DNA: TGTGCCACCAGTGACTCGACTAGCGGGAGGGCTGGGTACAATGAGCAGTTCTTC

J gene: TRBJ2-1
clone size: many
V gene: TRBV28
D gene: -
CDR3 protein: CASSWPGTAGNNEQFF
CDR3 DNA: TGTGCCAGCAGTTGGCCCGGGACGGCCGGCAACAATGAGCAGTTCTTC

J gene: TRBJ2-1
clone size: many
V gene: TRBV7-2
D gene: TRBD1
CDR3 protein: CASSLSRDRGSNEQFF
CDR3 DNA: TGTGCCAGCAGCTTATCCCGGGACAGGGGTTCGAATGAGCAGTTCTTC

J gene: TRBJ2-3
clone size: -
V gene: TRBV6-1
D gene: TRBD1
CDR3 protein: CASSRTGLFTDTQYF
CDR3 DNA: TGTGCCAGCAGCCGGACAGGGTTATTCACAGATACGCAGTATTTT

J gene: TRBJ2-7
clone size: many
V gene: TRBV6-2/TRBV6-3
D gene: -
CDR3 protein: CASSYRSGMRSSYEQYF
CDR3 DNA: TGTGCCAGCAGTTATAGATCAGGGATGCGGAGCTCCTACGAGCAGTACTTC

J gene: TRBJ2-1
clone size: -
V gene: TRBV19
D gene: -
CDR3 protein: CASSGQANSYNEQFF
CDR3 DNA: TGTGCCAGTAGTGGGCAGGCTAACTCCTACAATGAGCAGTTCTTC

J gene: TRBJ2-7
clone size: many
V gene: TRBV28
D gene: TRBD1
CDR3 protein: CASSYPDRGAYEQYF
CDR3 DNA: TGTGCCAGCAGCTACCCAGACAGGGGCGCCTACGAGCAGTACTTC

J gene: TRBJ2-1
clone size: once
V gene: TRBV7-8
D gene: TRBD1
CDR3 protein: CASSLRDRGLDNEQFF
CDR3 DNA: TGTGCCAGCAGCTTAAGGGACAGGGGGCTCGACAATGAGCAGTTCTTC

J gene: TRBJ2-1
clone size: few
V gene: TRBV20-1
D gene: TRBD2
CDR3 protein: CSARGFSGGIYNEQFF
CDR3 DNA: TGCAGTGCTAGAGGCTTCAGCGGGGGGATCTACAATGAGCAGTTCTTC

J gene: TRBJ2-7
clone size: -
V gene: TRBV10-3
D gene: TRBD2
CDR3 protein: CAIRGGLSYEQYF
CDR3 DNA: TGTGCCATACGGGGGGGGCTATCCTACGAGCAGTACTTC

J gene: TRBJ2-3
clone size: many
V gene: TRBV2
D gene: -
CDR3 protein: CASSETRSTDTQYF
CDR3 DNA: TGTGCCAGCAGTGAAACTAGAAGCACAGATACGCAGTATTTT

J gene: TRBJ2-5
clone size: many
V gene: TRBV7-2
D gene: -
CDR3 protein: CASSKSGGGETQYF
CDR3 DNA: TGTGCCAGCAGCAAATCAGGGGGAGGAGAGACCCAGTACTTC

J gene: TRBJ2-3
clone size: -
V gene: TRBV19
D gene: -
CDR3 protein: CASSISGSDTQYF
CDR3 DNA: TGTGCCAGTAGTATCTCTGGCTCGGATACGCAGTATTTT

J gene: TRBJ1-3
clone size: -
V gene: TRBV29-1
D gene: -
CDR3 protein: CSAELRGTGNTIYF
CDR3 DNA: TGCAGCGCTGAGTTAAGGGGCACTGGAAACACCATATATTTT

J gene: TRBJ2-7
clone size: few
V gene: TRBV5-1
D gene: -
CDR3 protein: CASSVGFSSYEQYF
CDR3 DNA: TGCGCCAGCAGCGTTGGGTTCTCTTCCTACGAGCAGTACTTC

J gene: TRBJ1-3
clone size: -
V gene: TRBV30
D gene: -
CDR3 protein: CACRPGNTIYF
CDR3 DNA: TGTGCCTGCAGACCGGGAAACACCATATATTTT

J gene: TRBJ2-7
clone size: many
V gene: TRBV5-4
D gene: -
CDR3 protein: CASSEDRAYEQYF
CDR3 DNA: TGTGCCAGCAGCGAGGACAGAGCCTACGAGCAGTACTTC

J gene: TRBJ1-2
clone size: -
V gene: TRBV20-1
D gene: -
CDR3 protein: CSARDRGEGYGYTF
CDR3 DNA: TGCAGTGCTAGAGATCGGGGAGAGGGATATGGCTACACCTTC

J gene: TRBJ1-1
clone size: few
V gene: TRBV27
D gene: -
CDR3 protein: CASSHNVYTKAFF
CDR3 DNA: TGTGCCAGCAGTCACAATGTGTACACTAAAGCTTTCTTT

J gene: TRBJ2-5
clone size: many
V gene: TRBV7-6
D gene: -
CDR3 protein: CASSLGDNQETQYF
CDR3 DNA: TGTGCCAGCAGCTTAGGGGACAACCAAGAGACCCAGTACTTC

J gene: TRBJ1-2
clone size: many
V gene: TRBV24-1
D gene: -
CDR3 protein: CATSDRNERSGYTF
CDR3 DNA: TGTGCCACCAGTGATCGCAATGAGCGGAGCGGCTACACCTTC